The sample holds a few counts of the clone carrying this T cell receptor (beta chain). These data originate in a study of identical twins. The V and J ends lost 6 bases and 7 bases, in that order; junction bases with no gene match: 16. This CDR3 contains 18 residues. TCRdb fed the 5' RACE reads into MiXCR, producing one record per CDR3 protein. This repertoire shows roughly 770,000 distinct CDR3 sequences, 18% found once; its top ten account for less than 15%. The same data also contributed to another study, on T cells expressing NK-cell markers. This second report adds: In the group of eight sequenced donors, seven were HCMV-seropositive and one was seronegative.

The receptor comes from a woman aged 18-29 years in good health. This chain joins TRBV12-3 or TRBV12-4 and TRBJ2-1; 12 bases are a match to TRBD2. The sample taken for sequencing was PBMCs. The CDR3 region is CASSLPAAWTSGNNEQFF. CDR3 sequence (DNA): TGTGCCAGCAGCCTCCCTGCTGCCTGGACTAGCGGGAATAATGAGCAGTTCTTC.